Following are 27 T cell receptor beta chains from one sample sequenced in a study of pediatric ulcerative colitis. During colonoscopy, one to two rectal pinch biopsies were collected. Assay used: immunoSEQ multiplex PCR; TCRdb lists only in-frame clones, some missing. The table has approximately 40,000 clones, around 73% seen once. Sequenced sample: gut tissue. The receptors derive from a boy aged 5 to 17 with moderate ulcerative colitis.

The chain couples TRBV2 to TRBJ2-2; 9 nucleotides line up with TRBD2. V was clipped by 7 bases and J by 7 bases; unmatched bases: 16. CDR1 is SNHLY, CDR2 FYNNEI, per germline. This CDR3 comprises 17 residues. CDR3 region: CASTRRAGGPRGGELFF. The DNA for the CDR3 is TGTGCCAGCACCCGGAGGGCGGGAGGGCCGCGGGGCGGGGAGCTGTTTTTT.

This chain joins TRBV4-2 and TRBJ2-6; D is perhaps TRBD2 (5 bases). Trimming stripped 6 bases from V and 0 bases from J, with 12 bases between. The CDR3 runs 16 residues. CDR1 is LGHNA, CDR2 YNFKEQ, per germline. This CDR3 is CASSRAAGSGANVLTF. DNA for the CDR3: TGTGCCAGCAGTCGGGCGGCGGGCTCTGGGGCCAACGTCCTGACTTTC.

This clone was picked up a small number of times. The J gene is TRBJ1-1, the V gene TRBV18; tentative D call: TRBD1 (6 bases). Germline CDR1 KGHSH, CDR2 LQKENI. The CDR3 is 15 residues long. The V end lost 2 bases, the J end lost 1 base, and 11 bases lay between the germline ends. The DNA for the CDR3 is TGTGCCAGCTCACCAGGACAGTGGGCGAACACTGAAGCTTTCTTT. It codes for CASSPGQWANTEAFF.

CDR3 bases: TGTGCCAGTAGTAGGCGTCAGGGAATAGACACCGGGGAGCTGTTTTTT. It yields the protein CASSRRQGIDTGELFF. V is TRBV19 and J is TRBJ2-2; a possible D gene is TRBD1 (5 bases). V was cut by 4 bases and J by 3 bases, with 15 bases left in between. CDR1 LNHDA and CDR2 SQIVND come from the germline V gene (reference sequence). This CDR3 has 16 amino acids. The whole variable domain, remainder taken from reference TRBV19 and TRBJ2-2, is DGGITQSPKYLFRKEGQNVTLSCEQNLNHDAMYWYRQDPGQGLRLIYYSQIVNDFQKGDIAEGYSVSREKKESFPLTVTSAQKNPTAFYLCASSRRQGIDTGELFFGEGSRLTVL.

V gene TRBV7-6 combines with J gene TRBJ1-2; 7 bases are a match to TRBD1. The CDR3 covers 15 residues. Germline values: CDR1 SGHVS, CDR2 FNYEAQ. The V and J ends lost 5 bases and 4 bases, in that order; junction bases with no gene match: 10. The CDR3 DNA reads TGTGCCAGCAGCCCCGAACAGGGGTCGGGCTATGGCTACACCTTC. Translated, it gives CASSPEQGSGYGYTF.

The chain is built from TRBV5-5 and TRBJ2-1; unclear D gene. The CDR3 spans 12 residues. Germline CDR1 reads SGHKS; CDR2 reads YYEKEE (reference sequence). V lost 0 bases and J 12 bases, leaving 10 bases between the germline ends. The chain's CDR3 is CASSLDVHGQFF. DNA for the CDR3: TGTGCCAGCAGCTTGGACGTCCATGGGCAGTTCTTC.

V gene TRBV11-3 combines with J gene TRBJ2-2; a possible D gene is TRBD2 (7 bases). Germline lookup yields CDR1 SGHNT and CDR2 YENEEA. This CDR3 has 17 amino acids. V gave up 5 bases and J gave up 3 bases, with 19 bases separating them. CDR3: CASSRPRGARYTGELFF. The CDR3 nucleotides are TGTGCCAGCAGCCGCCCCCGGGGGGCAAGGTACACCGGGGAGCTGTTTTTT.

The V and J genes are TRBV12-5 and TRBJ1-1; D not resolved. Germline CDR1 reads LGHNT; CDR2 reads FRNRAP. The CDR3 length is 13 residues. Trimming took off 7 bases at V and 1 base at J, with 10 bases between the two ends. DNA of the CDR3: TGTGCTAGTGTCCCCTATTCGAACACTGAAGCTTTCTTT. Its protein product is CASVPYSNTEAFF.

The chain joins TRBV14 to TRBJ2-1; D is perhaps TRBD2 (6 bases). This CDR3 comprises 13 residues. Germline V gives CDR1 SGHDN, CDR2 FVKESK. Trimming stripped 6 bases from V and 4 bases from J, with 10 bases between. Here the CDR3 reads CASSGTVYNEQFF. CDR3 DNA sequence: TGTGCCAGCAGTGGGACTGTATACAATGAGCAGTTCTTC. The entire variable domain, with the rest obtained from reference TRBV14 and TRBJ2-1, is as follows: EAGVTQFPSHSVIEKGQTVTLRCDPISGHDNLYWYRRVMGKEIKFLLHFVKESKQDESGMPNNRFLAERTGGTYSTLKVQPAELEDSGVYFCASSGTVYNEQFFGPGTRLTVL.

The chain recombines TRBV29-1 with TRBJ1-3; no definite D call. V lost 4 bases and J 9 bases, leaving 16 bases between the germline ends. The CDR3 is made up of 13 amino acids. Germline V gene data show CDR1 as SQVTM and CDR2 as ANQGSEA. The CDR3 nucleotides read TGCAGCGTTGGTCTGCAGCGAACTGGCACCATATATTTT. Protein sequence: CSVGLQRTGTIYF.

As DNA, the CDR3 is TGCGCCAGCAGCCAAGGGCGGGACATCCGCTCCGATGGCTACACCTTC. It translates to CASSQGRDIRSDGYTF. The J gene is TRBJ1-2, the V gene TRBV4-1; TRBD1 is a possible D gene (6 bases). V was shortened by 1 base and J by 6 bases, with 18 bases between the two germline ends. Germline assignment: CDR1 MGHRA and CDR2 YSYEKL. This CDR3 has 16 residues.

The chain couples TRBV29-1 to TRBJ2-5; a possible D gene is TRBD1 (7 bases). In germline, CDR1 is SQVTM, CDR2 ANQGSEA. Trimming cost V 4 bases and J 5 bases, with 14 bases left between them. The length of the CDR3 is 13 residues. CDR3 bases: TGCAGCGTTGTGGGGGGACAGCGGGAGACCCAGTACTTC. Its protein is CSVVGGQRETQYF.

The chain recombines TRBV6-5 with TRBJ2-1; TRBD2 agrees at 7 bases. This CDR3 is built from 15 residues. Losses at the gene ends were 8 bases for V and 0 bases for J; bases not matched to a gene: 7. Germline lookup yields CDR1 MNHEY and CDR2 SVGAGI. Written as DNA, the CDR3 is TGTGCCAGCGGGGGTGGCGGGAGCTCCTACAATGAGCAGTTCTTC. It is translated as CASGGGGSSYNEQFF.

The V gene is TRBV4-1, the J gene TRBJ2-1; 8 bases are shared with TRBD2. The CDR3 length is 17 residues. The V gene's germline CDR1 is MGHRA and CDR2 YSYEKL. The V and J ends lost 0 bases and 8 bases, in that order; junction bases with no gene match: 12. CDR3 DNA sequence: TGCGCCAGCAGCCAAGATGGCCGGGGGACTAGTAGCTATGAGCAGTTCTTC. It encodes CASSQDGRGTSSYEQFF.

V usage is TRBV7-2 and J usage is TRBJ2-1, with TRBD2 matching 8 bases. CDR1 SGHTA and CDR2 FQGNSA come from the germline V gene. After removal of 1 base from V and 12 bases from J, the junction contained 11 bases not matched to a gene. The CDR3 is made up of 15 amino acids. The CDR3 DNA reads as TGTGCCAGCAGCTTAGAGAAACTAGCGGCCGTGGGGCAGTTCTTC. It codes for CASSLEKLAAVGQFF. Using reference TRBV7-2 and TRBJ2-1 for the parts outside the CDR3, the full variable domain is GAGVSQSPSNKVTEKGKDVELRCDPISGHTALYWYRQSLGQGLEFLIYFQGNSAPDKSGLPSDRFSAERTGGSVSTLTIQRTQQEDSAVYLCASSLEKLAAVGQFFGPGTRLTVL.

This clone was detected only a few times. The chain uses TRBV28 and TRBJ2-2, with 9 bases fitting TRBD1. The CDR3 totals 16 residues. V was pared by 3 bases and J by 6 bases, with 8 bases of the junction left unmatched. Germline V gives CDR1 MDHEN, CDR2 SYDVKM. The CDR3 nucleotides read TGTGCCAGCAGTTTGGGGACAGGGTTTTTTTCCGGGGAGCTGTTTTTT. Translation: CASSLGTGFFSGELFF.

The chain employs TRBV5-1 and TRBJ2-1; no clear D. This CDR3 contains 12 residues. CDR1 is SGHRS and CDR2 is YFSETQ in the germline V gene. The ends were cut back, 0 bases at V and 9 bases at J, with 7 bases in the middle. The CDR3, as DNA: TGCGCCAGCAGCTTGGCCGGAAGTGAGCAGTTCTTC. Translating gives CASSLAGSEQFF.

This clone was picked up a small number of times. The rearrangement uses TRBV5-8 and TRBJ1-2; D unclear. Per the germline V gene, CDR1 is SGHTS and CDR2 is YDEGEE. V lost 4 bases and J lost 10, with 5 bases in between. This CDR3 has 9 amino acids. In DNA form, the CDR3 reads TGTGCCAGCAGCCGTTTCTACACCTTC. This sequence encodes CASSRFYTF.

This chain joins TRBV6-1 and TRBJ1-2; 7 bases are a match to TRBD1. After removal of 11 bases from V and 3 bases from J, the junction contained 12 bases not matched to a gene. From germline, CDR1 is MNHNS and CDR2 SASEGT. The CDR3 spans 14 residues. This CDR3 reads CALANRGVDYGYTF. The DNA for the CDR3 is TGTGCCCTCGCAAACAGGGGAGTCGACTATGGCTACACCTTC.

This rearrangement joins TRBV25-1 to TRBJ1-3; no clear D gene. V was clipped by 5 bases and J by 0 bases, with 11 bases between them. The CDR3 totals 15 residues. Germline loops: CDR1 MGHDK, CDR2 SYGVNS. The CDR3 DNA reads TGTGCCAGCAGTTTATCCGGGCACTCTGGAAACACCATATATTTT. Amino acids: CASSLSGHSGNTIYF.

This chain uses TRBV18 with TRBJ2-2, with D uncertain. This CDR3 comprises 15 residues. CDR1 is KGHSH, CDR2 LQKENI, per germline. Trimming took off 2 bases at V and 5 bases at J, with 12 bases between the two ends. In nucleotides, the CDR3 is TGTGCCAGCTCACCAAACCGGGTAGATACCGGGGAGCTGTTTTTT. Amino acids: CASSPNRVDTGELFF.

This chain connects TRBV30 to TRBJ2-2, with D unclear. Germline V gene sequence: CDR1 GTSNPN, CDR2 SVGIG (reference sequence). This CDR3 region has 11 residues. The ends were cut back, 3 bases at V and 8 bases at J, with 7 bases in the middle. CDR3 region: CAWRQMGELFF. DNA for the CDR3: TGTGCCTGGAGACAAATGGGGGAGCTGTTTTTT.

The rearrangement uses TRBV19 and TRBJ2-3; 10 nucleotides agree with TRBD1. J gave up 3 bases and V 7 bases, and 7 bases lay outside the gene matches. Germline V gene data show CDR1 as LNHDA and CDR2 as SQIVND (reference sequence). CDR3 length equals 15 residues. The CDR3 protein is CASTRQGAPTDTQYF. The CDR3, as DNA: TGTGCCAGTACCAGACAGGGGGCGCCGACAGATACGCAGTATTTT.

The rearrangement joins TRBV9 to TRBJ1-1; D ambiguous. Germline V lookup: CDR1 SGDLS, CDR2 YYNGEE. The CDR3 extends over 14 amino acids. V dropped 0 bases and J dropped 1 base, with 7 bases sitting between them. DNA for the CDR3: TGTGCCAGCAGCGTAGGGGTGGGGAACACTGAAGCTTTCTTT. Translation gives CASSVGVGNTEAFF.

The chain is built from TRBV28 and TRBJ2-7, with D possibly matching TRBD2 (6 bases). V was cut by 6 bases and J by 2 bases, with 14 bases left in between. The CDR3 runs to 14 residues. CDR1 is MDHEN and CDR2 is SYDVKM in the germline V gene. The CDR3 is CASRRGRGAYEQYF. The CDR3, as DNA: TGTGCCAGCAGGCGGGGACGCGGGGCCTACGAGCAGTACTTC.

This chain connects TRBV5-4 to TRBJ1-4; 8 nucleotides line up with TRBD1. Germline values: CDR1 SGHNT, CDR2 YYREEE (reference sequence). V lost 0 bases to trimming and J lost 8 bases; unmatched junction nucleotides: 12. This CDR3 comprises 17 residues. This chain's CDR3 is CASSLGVNGQGGEKLFF. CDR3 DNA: TGTGCCAGCAGCTTGGGAGTCAACGGACAGGGTGGGGAAAAACTGTTTTTT.

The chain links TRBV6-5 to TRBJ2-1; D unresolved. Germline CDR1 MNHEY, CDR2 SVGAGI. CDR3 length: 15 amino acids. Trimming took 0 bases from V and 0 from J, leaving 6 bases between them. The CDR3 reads CASSYSPSSYNEQFF. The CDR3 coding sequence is TGTGCCAGCAGTTACTCCCCTTCCTCCTACAATGAGCAGTTCTTC.